The 9 T cell receptor beta chains below were found in one sample sequenced in a study of shared clonotypes between healthy human individuals. The method was immunoSEQ multiplex PCR; TCRdb's version includes in-frame clones alone and lacks a portion of them. The sample consists of around 990,000 clones, approximately 80% of them appearing once. The sequenced sample consisted of memory CD4+ T cells from PBMCs. Subset meaning: CD45RA-negative fraction. These TCRs come from a man younger than 35 in good health. Some clones in this sample may be carry-over from other donors' samples.

The chain combines TRBV5-1 with TRBJ1-2; weak D call: TRBD1 (5 bases). The V gene lost 4 bases and the J gene lost 3 bases, with 16 bases spanning the gap. Looked up from germline, CDR1 is SGHRS and CDR2 is YFSETQ. The CDR3 has 15 amino acids. For the CDR3, the DNA is TGCGCCAGCAGCCCGGGGGACGGAGGTTACTATGGCTACACCTTC. Amino acid sequence: CASSPGDGGYYGYTF. Variable domain in full (rest from reference TRBV5-1 and TRBJ1-2): KAGVTQTPRYLIKTRGQQVTLSCSPISGHRSVSWYQQTPGQGLQFLFEYFSETQRNKGNFPGRFSGRQFSNSRSEMNVSTLELGDSALYLCASSPGDGGYYGYTFGSGTRLTVV.

The chain has TRBV5-4 and TRBJ2-3; D gene uncertain. Germline V CDR1 and CDR2: SGHNT, YYREEE (reference sequence). The V end lost 4 bases, the J end lost 1 base, and 13 bases lay between the germline ends. The CDR3 is 15 residues long. The CDR3 DNA reads as TGTGCCAGCAGCCCACCTGGCGGACGCACAGATACGCAGTATTTT. Translation gives CASSPPGGRTDTQYF.

This rearrangement joins TRBV5-4 to TRBJ2-5; D may be TRBD2 (6 bases). V lost 2 bases and J lost 4, with 18 bases in between. The germline gives CDR1 SGHNT, CDR2 YYREEE (reference sequence). The CDR3 runs to 16 residues. CDR3 sequence (DNA): TGTGCCAGCAGCTTATATCGCCCGCCCGGGGGAGAGACCCAGTACTTC. Translation: CASSLYRPPGGETQYF.

This rearrangement joins TRBV29-1 to TRBJ1-2, with 8 bases aligning to TRBD1. Trimming cost V 0 bases and J 8 bases; bases outside gene matches: 8. This CDR3 is built from 14 residues. The germline V gene has CDR1 SQVTM and CDR2 ANQGSEA. CDR3 loop: CSVEEFQGARGYTF. The CDR3 nucleotides read TGCAGCGTTGAAGAATTTCAGGGGGCGCGGGGCTACACCTTC.

This clone was seen only a few times. The chain recombines TRBV7-2 with TRBJ2-7; D is perhaps TRBD1 or TRBD2 (5 bases each). Germline loops: CDR1 SGHTA, CDR2 FQGNSA. Trimming left V 5 bases short and J 7 bases short, with 15 bases between. CDR3 length: 13 amino acids. CDR3 DNA: TGTGCCAGCAGCCTGGGACCTATGAGGGAGCAGTACTTC. It encodes CASSLGPMREQYF.

Written as DNA, the CDR3 is TGCGCCAGCAGCCGAGACAGGGTCTATGGCTACACCTTC. As protein: CASSRDRVYGYTF. The chain joins TRBV5-1 to TRBJ1-2; 7 positions agree with TRBD1. The CDR3 extends over 13 amino acids. J was trimmed by 4 bases and V by 4 bases; bases with no gene match: 4. Germline values: CDR1 SGHRS, CDR2 YFSETQ.

The chain couples TRBV28 to TRBJ2-7; TRBD2 agrees at 7 bases. The V segment lost 1 base and the J segment 1 base; nucleotides outside the gene matches: 4. The CDR3 runs to 15 residues. The germline CDR1 and CDR2 sequences are MDHEN and SYDVKM. CDR3 DNA sequence: TGTGCCAGCAGTTTATTAGGACTAGGGTCCTACGAGCAGTACTTC. The encoded protein is CASSLLGLGSYEQYF.

The chain combines TRBV28 with TRBJ2-1; 10 bases align to TRBD1. In germline, CDR1 is MDHEN, CDR2 SYDVKM. V was clipped by 8 bases and J by 15 bases; unmatched bases: 10. This CDR3 region has 12 residues. Written as DNA, the CDR3 is TGTGCCAGCGCGAGAGGGTGGGACAGGGGGTTCTTC. Translation: CASARGWDRGFF.

The CDR3 sequence is CASKNDGLSYEQYF. Here the CDR3 DNA reads TGTGCCAGCAAAAATGACGGCCTCTCCTACGAGCAGTACTTC. V gene TRBV2 combines with J gene TRBJ2-7; D gene uncertain. This CDR3 is built from 14 residues. In germline, CDR1 is SNHLY, CDR2 FYNNEI. Trimming left V 7 bases short and J 0 bases short, with 13 bases between.